These 31 T cell receptor beta chains originate from one sample sequenced in a study of CD8+CD57+ T cells in acquired aplastic anemia. In patients chosen for sequencing, flow cytometry had shown CD8+CD57+ cell expansion. Genomic DNA, serving as template, underwent TCR beta VDJ and CDR3 profiling. MiXCR, applied by TCRdb to the reads, yields one record per CDR3 protein. The sample lists about 150,000 distinct CDR3 sequences, about 48% occurring once. The sample taken for sequencing was sorted CD4+, CD8+, or CD8+CD57+ T cells (not recorded which) from PBMCs. The receptor source for this set is a human donor with aplastic anemia.

This clonotype was found many times. The V call is TRBV10-3, the J call TRBJ2-1; D possibly matches TRBD1 or TRBD2 (6 bases each). Looked up from germline, CDR1 is ENHRY and CDR2 is SYGVKD. There are 12 residues in the CDR3. The ends were cut back, 8 bases at V and 6 bases at J, with 11 bases in the middle. DNA of the CDR3: TGTGCCATCGGTGGAGGGGGCAATGAGCAGTTCTTC. Translating gives CAIGGGGNEQFF.

The chain is built from TRBV4-2 and TRBJ1-3; 7 nucleotides align to TRBD1. V lost 2 bases, J lost 3 bases, and 10 bases stayed unmatched. Germline values: CDR1 LGHNA, CDR2 YNFKEQ. This CDR3 contains 17 residues. The CDR3 loop is CASSQIRIGGDGNTIYF. The DNA of the CDR3 is TGTGCCAGCAGCCAAATTAGGATAGGGGGCGATGGAAACACCATATATTTT.

This chain links TRBV24-1 with TRBJ2-7; no clear D. V shed 10 bases and J shed 0 bases, with 12 bases lying between them. Germline V gene sequence: CDR1 KGHDR, CDR2 SFDVKD. This CDR3 contains 13 residues. CDR3 nucleotide sequence: TGTGCCACTCGTGGGCCCAACTCCTACGAGCAGTACTTC. Its translation: CATRGPNSYEQYF.

The chain has TRBV19 and TRBJ2-7; 8 bases are a match to TRBD1. Germline trimming cut 8 bases from V and 5 bases from J; bases unmatched to any gene: 11. Germline V gives CDR1 LNHDA, CDR2 SQIVND (reference sequence). The length of the CDR3 is 14 residues. Here the CDR3 reads CASAGGWTEDEQYF. The CDR3, as DNA: TGTGCCAGTGCAGGGGGCTGGACTGAAGACGAGCAGTACTTC.

This rearrangement joins TRBV10-3 to TRBJ2-3; D possibly uses TRBD1 or TRBD2 (5 bases each). The CDR3 runs to 18 residues. Germline-derived CDR1 and CDR2 are ENHRY and SYGVKD. V was trimmed by 0 bases and J by 6 bases, leaving 22 bases between them. The CDR3 loop is CAISESIGTPYPEDTQYF. As DNA, the CDR3 is TGTGCCATCAGTGAGTCAATAGGGACGCCCTACCCGGAGGATACGCAGTATTTT.

This rearrangement joins TRBV20-1 to TRBJ1-2; 10 bases fit TRBD1. There are 14 residues in the CDR3. Germline assignment: CDR1 DFQATT and CDR2 SNEGSKA (reference sequence). Trimming removed 6 bases from V and 5 bases from J; junction bases left unmatched: 9. The CDR3 here is CSALTGGLGYGYTF. CDR3 nucleotides: TGCAGTGCGTTGACAGGGGGCTTAGGATATGGCTACACCTTC.

This clonotype was observed at least ten times. The gene calls are TRBV29-1 and TRBJ1-1, with D perhaps matching TRBD1 (5 bases). From germline, CDR1 is SQVTM and CDR2 ANQGSEA. This CDR3 has 16 amino acids. The V and J ends lost 1 base and 4 bases respectively, with 19 bases between them. CDR3 DNA: TGCAGCGTTGAAGTGGGGAGGGCGGGGGGTGTCACTGAAGCTTTCTTT. Protein sequence: CSVEVGRAGGVTEAFF.

This clonotype was seen a handful of times. This may be a read error, as it is one base from a much larger clone. The chain has TRBV12-3 or TRBV12-4 and TRBJ1-2; TRBD1 matches at 7 bases. The CDR3 is 10 residues long. CDR3 bases: TGTGCCTGCAGGGGGGAAGGCTACACCTTC. Translation: CACRGEGYTF.

The chain links TRBV24-1 to TRBJ2-5; perhaps TRBD1 as D (6 bases). Trimming pared 4 bases from V and 5 bases from J, leaving 13 bases between. Germline values: CDR1 KGHDR, CDR2 SFDVKD. This CDR3 has 14 residues. CDR3 protein: CATSEGRGWETQYF. DNA for the CDR3: TGTGCCACCAGTGAAGGCAGGGGTTGGGAGACCCAGTACTTC.

J is TRBJ2-7 and V is TRBV12-3 or TRBV12-4; 11 bases line up with TRBD1. The CDR3 covers 14 residues. After removal of 6 bases from V and 5 bases from J, the junction contained 6 bases not matched to a gene. In nucleotides, the CDR3 is TGTGCCAGCAGCCTAAAGGGACAGGGGGACGAGCAGTACTTC. Translation: CASSLKGQGDEQYF.

This clonotype was counted ten times or more. V usage is TRBV7-2 and J usage is TRBJ2-1; D is perhaps TRBD1 or TRBD2 (6 bases each). Between the trimmed V and J ends, which lost 0 bases and 6 bases, there was a span of 18 bases. The CDR3 is 17 amino acids. The V gene's germline CDR1 is SGHTA and CDR2 FQGNSA. The CDR3 loop is CASSLAGGRAMLNEQFF. The CDR3 nucleotides read TGTGCCAGCAGCTTAGCAGGGGGGCGGGCCATGCTCAATGAGCAGTTCTTC. Based on the CDR3 plus reference TRBV7-2 and TRBJ2-1, the full variable domain is GAGVSQSPSNKVTEKGKDVELRCDPISGHTALYWYRQSLGQGLEFLIYFQGNSAPDKSGLPSDRFSAERTGGSVSTLTIQRTQQEDSAVYLCASSLAGGRAMLNEQFFGPGTRLTVL.

Turning to this clonotype: The junction departs from the called germline gene at one end, perhaps through a read error. J is TRBJ2-7 and V is TRBV27, with 10 nucleotides matching TRBD2. Germline values: CDR1 MNHEY, CDR2 SMNVEV (reference sequence). The CDR3 length is 18 residues. CDR3 protein: CASSPVGSGGISSYDQYF. In DNA form, the CDR3 reads TGTGCCAGCAGTCCCGTGGGTAGCGGGGGGATATCTTCTTACGATCAGTACTTC.

This sequence joins TRBV9 and TRBJ2-3, with 11 bases that match TRBD2. With V trimmed by 0 bases and J by 4 bases, 1 base remained unmatched. Germline CDR1 is SGDLS and CDR2 is YYNGEE. This CDR3 has 15 amino acids. CDR3: CASSVVTSGADTQYF. In DNA form, the CDR3 reads TGTGCCAGCAGCGTAGTGACTAGCGGGGCAGATACGCAGTATTTT.

This clonotype was found a few times. The rearrangement uses TRBV7-9 and TRBJ2-7; 9 nucleotides line up with TRBD1. Trimming removed 6 bases from V and 7 bases from J; junction bases left unmatched: 13. Per germline, CDR1 SEHNR and CDR2 FQNEAQ (reference sequence). This CDR3 has 15 amino acids. CDR3 amino acids: CASRPPGQGAGEQYF. The DNA for the CDR3 is TGTGCCAGCAGACCCCCGGGACAGGGTGCCGGGGAGCAGTACTTC.

Points on this clonotype: With a much larger clone just one base away, this may be a read error. This rearrangement joins TRBV6-1 to TRBJ2-3, with D possibly being TRBD1 (6 bases). Per germline, CDR1 MNHNS and CDR2 SASEGT. The CDR3 is 14 residues long. The CDR3 sequence: CASSGFRWTDTLYF. CDR3 sequence (DNA): TGTGCCAGCAGTGGCTTCCGGTGGACAGATACGCTGTATTTT.

This chain connects TRBV20-1 to TRBJ2-7; 10 bases fit TRBD1. Germline CDR1 reads DFQATT; CDR2 reads SNEGSKA (reference sequence). This CDR3 contains 15 residues. The V and J ends lost 6 bases and 4 bases, in that order; junction bases with no gene match: 12. CDR3 sequence: CSARSQDRGTYEQYF. CDR3 nucleotide sequence: TGCAGTGCGAGATCTCAGGACAGGGGGACTTACGAGCAGTACTTC.

The V and J genes are TRBV19 and TRBJ2-5; D may correspond to TRBD1 or TRBD2 (5 bases each). CDR3 length equals 14 residues. The germline V and J ends were trimmed by 1 base and 4 bases, with 10 bases remaining between them. CDR1 LNHDA and CDR2 SQIVND come from the germline V gene (reference sequence). The chain's CDR3 is CASSIGGVGETQYF. CDR3 DNA: TGTGCCAGTAGTATAGGAGGGGTAGGAGAGACCCAGTACTTC.

The chain has TRBV2 and TRBJ1-1; 9 positions match TRBD1. J gave up 5 bases and V 4 bases, and 8 bases lay outside the gene matches. The CDR3 has 15 residues. Germline values: CDR1 SNHLY, CDR2 FYNNEI. CDR3: CASSADRGDWTEAFF. The CDR3 coding sequence is TGTGCCAGCAGTGCAGACAGGGGGGATTGGACTGAAGCTTTCTTT. Full variable domain (missing parts from reference TRBV2 and TRBJ1-1): EPEVTQTPSHQVTQMGQEVILRCVPISNHLYFYWYRQILGQKVEFLVSFYNNEISEKSEIFDDQFSVERPDGSNFTLKIRSTKLEDSAMYFCASSADRGDWTEAFFGQGTRLTVV.

This clonotype has only a few counts. The V gene is TRBV7-3, the J gene TRBJ2-1; D ambiguous. V was shortened by 2 bases and J by 5 bases, with 7 bases between the two germline ends. The CDR3 length is 13 residues. Germline-derived CDR1 and CDR2 are SGHTA and FQGTGA. CDR3 coding DNA: TGTGCCAGCAGCTTATCAGAGGACAATGAGCAGTTCTTC. It translates to CASSLSEDNEQFF.

This clonotype has ten or more counts. The chain recombines TRBV12-3 or TRBV12-4 with TRBJ1-1, with 8 bases identical to TRBD1. V shed 6 bases and J 6 bases; nucleotides not matched to a gene: 6. The CDR3 contains 13 residues. CDR3 loop: CASSRRTGPEAFF. CDR3 coding DNA: TGTGCCAGCAGCAGAAGGACAGGGCCTGAAGCTTTCTTT.

V gene TRBV15 combines with J gene TRBJ2-7; D remains ambiguous. V was shortened by 0 bases and J by 2 bases, with 8 bases between the two germline ends. CDR1 is LNHNV and CDR2 is YYDKDF in the germline V gene (reference sequence). The CDR3 consists of 14 residues. The CDR3 nucleotides are TGTGCCACCAGCAGAGAGCTAGGTGCCTACGAGCAGTACTTC. Translation: CATSRELGAYEQYF.

V gene TRBV25-1 combines with J gene TRBJ2-7; 12 positions agree with TRBD2. Germline V lookup: CDR1 MGHDK, CDR2 SYGVNS. V shed 9 bases, J shed 1 base, and the junction held 19 bases outside the gene matches. This CDR3 has 19 amino acids. CDR3 loop: CASSPPRTSGVDRSYEQYF. The CDR3 coding sequence is TGTGCCAGTAGTCCCCCCAGGACTAGCGGGGTTGATAGGTCCTACGAGCAGTACTTC.

The chain has TRBV7-2 and TRBJ2-7; D uncertain. Trimming removed 1 base at V and 6 bases at J, with 13 bases between. Per the germline V gene, CDR1 is SGHTA and CDR2 is FQGNSA. The CDR3 length is 14 residues. CDR3 loop: CASSLEGTSPEQYF. For the CDR3, the DNA is TGTGCCAGCAGCTTAGAAGGTACATCCCCCGAGCAGTACTTC.

This clonotype was counted many times. V and J are TRBV4-3 and TRBJ2-7; D is unresolved. The germline gives CDR1 LGHNA, CDR2 YSLEER. The CDR3 runs 15 residues. V dropped 0 bases and J dropped 3 bases, with 12 bases sitting between them. CDR3 sequence reads: CASSQDPDPRYEQYF. The CDR3 DNA is TGCGCCAGCAGCCAAGATCCAGACCCGCGCTACGAGCAGTACTTC.

The chain combines TRBV7-8 with TRBJ2-3; D gene unclear. Trimming took 6 bases from V and 8 from J, leaving 12 bases between them. The CDR3 is 12 amino acids. In germline, CDR1 is SGHVS, CDR2 FQNEAQ. The CDR3 nucleotides are TGTGCCAGCAGTAAGGACGATTCTACGCAGTATTTT. This codes for CASSKDDSTQYF.

Ten or more counts support this clonotype. This chain uses TRBV13 with TRBJ2-3, with 7 nucleotides matching TRBD2. The germline CDR1 and CDR2 sequences are PRHDT and FYEKMQ (reference sequence). J lost 5 bases, V lost 1 base, and 3 bases had no gene match. This CDR3 comprises 14 residues. CDR3 residues: CASSLAGGKDTQYF. The CDR3 DNA sequence: TGTGCCAGCAGCTTAGCGGGGGGAAAAGATACGCAGTATTTT. Drawing the rest from reference TRBV13 and TRBJ2-3, the complete variable domain is AAGVIQSPRHLIKEKRETATLKCYPIPRHDTVYWYQQGPGQDPQFLISFYEKMQSDKGSIPDRFSAQQFSDYHSELNMSSLELGDSALYFCASSLAGGKDTQYFGPGTRLTVL.

This clonotype was seen at least ten times. V usage is TRBV7-9 and J usage is TRBJ1-1; D is unclear. The CDR3 is 15 amino acids. V lost 2 bases and J lost 5, with 15 bases in between. Germline CDR1 is SEHNR and CDR2 is FQNEAQ (reference sequence). For the CDR3, the DNA is TGTGCCAGCAGCTTATCGTGGACGGGCGGGACTGAAGCTTTCTTT. Amino acid sequence: CASSLSWTGGTEAFF. The variable domain in full, completed from reference TRBV7-9 and TRBJ1-1, reads DTGVSQNPRHKITKRGQNVTFRCDPISEHNRLYWYRQTLGQGPEFLTYFQNEAQLEKSRLLSDRFSAERPKGSFSTLEIQRTEQGDSAMYLCASSLSWTGGTEAFFGQGTRLTVV.

The chain joins TRBV29-1 to TRBJ1-1, with a weak D call TRBD1 (5 bases). The CDR3 totals 15 residues. Per germline, CDR1 SQVTM and CDR2 ANQGSEA. Trimming took 0 bases from V and 10 from J, leaving 21 bases between them. DNA of the CDR3: TGCAGCGTTGAAGATTACGGGACGGGCCCCCTGGGAGCTTTCTTT. It specifies CSVEDYGTGPLGAFF.

This clonotype appeared many times. The rearrangement uses TRBV13 and TRBJ2-2; D not resolved. Germline V CDR1 and CDR2: PRHDT, FYEKMQ (reference sequence). Deletions cut 2 bases from V and 0 bases from J, with 7 bases between. The CDR3 extends over 15 amino acids. The CDR3 region is CASSLLFANTGELFF. The DNA of the CDR3 is TGTGCCAGCAGCTTACTGTTCGCGAACACCGGGGAGCTGTTTTTT.

The gene calls are TRBV20-1 and TRBJ2-7; 8 bases map to TRBD2. The CDR3 is 14 residues long. V shed 2 bases, J shed 7 bases, and the junction held 10 bases outside the gene matches. Germline-derived CDR1 and CDR2 are DFQATT and SNEGSKA (reference sequence). This chain's CDR3 is CSARWASGSDEQYF. CDR3 in DNA: TGCAGTGCTAGATGGGCTAGCGGGTCTGATGAGCAGTACTTC.

V and J are TRBV10-3 and TRBJ1-5; D not resolved. Germline lookup yields CDR1 ENHRY and CDR2 SYGVKD. Between the trimmed V and J ends, which lost 1 base and 0 bases, there was a span of 7 bases. The CDR3 length is 15 residues. CDR3: CAISEWQISNQPQHF. CDR3 in DNA: TGTGCCATCAGTGAGTGGCAAATTAGCAATCAGCCCCAGCATTTT.